The next 16 T cell receptor beta chains were all read from a single sample in a study of early stage breast cancer tumors. Using immunoSEQ multiplex PCR, the repertoire was profiled, and TCRdb retains in-frame clones only, with some absent. The table has 9,500 to 10,000 clones, 60% to 75% seen once. The specimen sequenced was breast tumor tissue. The receptor source for this set is a person between 55 and 69 years old with breast cancer.

The chain couples TRBV30 to TRBJ1-1; maybe TRBD1 (6 bases). V lost 4 bases and J lost 1, with 16 bases in between. The CDR3 sequence is 15 residues long. Germline CDR1 reads GTSNPN; CDR2 reads SVGIG (reference sequence). This CDR3 reads CAWISTGNRNTEAFF. Here the CDR3 DNA reads TGTGCCTGGATTTCGACAGGCAACCGGAACACTGAAGCTTTCTTT.

The V and J genes are TRBV30 and TRBJ2-5; D gene ambiguous. The J call is doubtful: the DNA matches TRBJ2-7 better. Germline V gives CDR1 GTSNPN, CDR2 SVGIG (reference sequence). CDR3 length: 11 amino acids. The CDR3 DNA follows: TGTGCCTGGAGTAGGACCTACGAGCAGTACTTC. This gives the protein CAWSRTYEQYF.

The CDR3 is CASRGQGNTIYF. The CDR3 DNA reads as TGTGCCAGCAGGGGACAGGGAAACACCATATATTTT. The J gene is TRBJ1-3, the V gene TRBV6-6; TRBD1 aligns across 7 bases. Per the germline V gene, CDR1 is MNHNY and CDR2 is SVGAGI (reference sequence). The CDR3 has 12 amino acids. Germline trimming cut 6 bases from V and 4 bases from J; bases unmatched to any gene: 0.

This chain uses TRBV5-4 with TRBJ1-1; no definite D call. Deletions cut 0 bases from V and 1 base from J, with 4 bases between. The CDR3 is 13 residues long. Germline V gene lookup returns CDR1 SGHNT and CDR2 YYREEE (reference sequence). CDR3 DNA sequence: TGTGCCAGCAGCTTGGCGAGGAACACTGAAGCTTTCTTT. It is translated as CASSLARNTEAFF.

About this clone: The junction departs from germline at one end; a sequencing error may be responsible. The chain combines TRBV6-5 with TRBJ1-1; D is unresolved. Germline V gene lookup returns CDR1 MNHEY and CDR2 SVGAGI. This CDR3 contains 12 residues. In DNA, the CDR3 is TGCGCCAGCAGTGCGCTGAACACTGAAGCTTTCTTT. The encoded protein is CASSALNTEAFF.

This chain joins TRBV6-1 and TRBJ1-4, with 8 bases matching TRBD1. CDR1 MNHNS and CDR2 SASEGT come from the germline V gene. There are 16 residues in the CDR3. The V and J ends lost 3 bases and 1 base, in that order; junction bases with no gene match: 4. The CDR3 DNA reads TGTGCCAGCAGTGATGGACAGGGTCGAACTAATGAAAAACTGTTTTTT. Residues: CASSDGQGRTNEKLFF.

The J gene is TRBJ2-5, the V gene TRBV6-6, with TRBD2 identical over 9 bases. This CDR3 region has 15 residues. Looked up from germline, CDR1 is MNHNY and CDR2 is SVGAGI (reference sequence). V dropped 6 bases and J dropped 5; count of bases not matched to a gene: 10. The CDR3 reads CASSTPAGGMETQYF. The CDR3 region has the DNA TGTGCCAGCAGCACCCCGGCGGGGGGGATGGAGACCCAGTACTTC.

In its sample, this clone ranks as medium-sized. This rearrangement joins TRBV19 to TRBJ1-5; 7 bases line up with TRBD1. Germline CDR1 reads LNHDA; CDR2 reads SQIVND (reference sequence). V trimming: 2 bases; J trimming: 3 bases; junction bases outside the gene matches: 10. The CDR3 runs 17 residues. CDR3 sequence: CASSITGQSLTNQPQHF. As DNA, the CDR3 is TGTGCCAGTAGTATAACGGGACAGAGTTTGACCAATCAGCCCCAGCATTTT.

The gene calls are TRBV27 and TRBJ1-1; D is perhaps TRBD1 (6 bases). The CDR3 extends over 17 amino acids. Trimming cost V 2 bases and J 0 bases, with 16 bases left between them. Germline V gene lookup returns CDR1 MNHEY and CDR2 SMNVEV (reference sequence). In DNA form, the CDR3 reads TGTGCCAGCAGTTTAATCTTCGGGCAGGGGATGAACACTGAAGCTTTCTTT. This sequence encodes CASSLIFGQGMNTEAFF.

V gene TRBV11-2 combines with J gene TRBJ2-2, with 7 bases aligning to TRBD1. The CDR3 has 15 amino acids. The V and J ends lost 2 bases and 4 bases, in that order; junction bases with no gene match: 4. Germline-derived CDR1 and CDR2 are SGHAT and FQNNGV. CDR3 protein: CASSLTGVGTGELFF. The DNA for the CDR3 is TGTGCCAGCAGCTTAACAGGGGTGGGCACCGGGGAGCTGTTTTTT.

The chain couples TRBV6-1 to TRBJ1-1; 9 nucleotides match TRBD1. Unmatched junction bases numbered 3, after V lost 8 bases and J lost 5 bases. Germline V gives CDR1 MNHNS, CDR2 SASEGT. The CDR3 consists of 12 residues. The CDR3 DNA follows: TGTGCCAGCGGACAGGGGTGGACTGAAGCTTTCTTT. Amino acid sequence: CASGQGWTEAFF.

The DNA for the CDR3 is TGCAGCGTTGAAGGGGGTTCGGGACAGGGGAACGAGCAGTACTTC. This codes for CSVEGGSGQGNEQYF. V gene TRBV29-1 combines with J gene TRBJ2-7; 10 bases map to TRBD1. The CDR3 is 15 amino acids. CDR1 and CDR2 from the germline V gene are SQVTM and ANQGSEA. Trimming cost V 1 base and J 5 bases; bases outside gene matches: 8.

This clone rates as medium-sized. The rearrangement joins TRBV28 to TRBJ1-3, with D tentatively TRBD1 (5 bases). Trimming removed 6 bases at V and 2 bases at J, with 17 bases between. Germline assignment: CDR1 MDHEN and CDR2 SYDVKM. This CDR3 has 16 residues. The CDR3 sequence is CASRPVGVGTGNTIYF. CDR3 coding DNA: TGTGCCAGCAGACCCGTGGGGGTGGGAACTGGAAACACCATATATTTT.

The V call is TRBV4-1, the J call TRBJ1-1, with TRBD1 matching 8 bases. CDR3 length: 15 amino acids. V gave up 1 base and J gave up 4 bases; unmatched junction bases: 5. Germline loops: CDR1 MGHRA, CDR2 YSYEKL. The CDR3 sequence is CASSQASTGGTEAFF. Here the CDR3 DNA reads TGCGCCAGCAGCCAAGCCTCCACAGGGGGCACTGAAGCTTTCTTT.

The chain has TRBV5-1 and TRBJ1-1; 11 nucleotides align to TRBD1. This CDR3 comprises 15 residues. The J segment lost 4 bases and the V segment lost 4 bases, leaving 6 bases of the junction unmatched. The V gene's germline CDR1 is SGHRS and CDR2 YFSETQ. CDR3 in amino acids: CASSLGTGGPTEAFF. Here the CDR3 DNA reads TGCGCCAGCAGCCTCGGGACAGGGGGGCCCACTGAAGCTTTCTTT.

This clone was counted a few times. J is TRBJ2-1 and V is TRBV10-3; 9 nucleotides agree with TRBD2. This CDR3 is built from 16 residues. Germline lookup yields CDR1 ENHRY and CDR2 SYGVKD. Trimming took 0 bases from V and 5 from J; bases not matched to a gene: 5. CDR3 bases: TGTGCCATCAGTGAGTCCATGGCGGGGGGGCACAATGAGCAGTTCTTC. It yields the protein CAISESMAGGHNEQFF.